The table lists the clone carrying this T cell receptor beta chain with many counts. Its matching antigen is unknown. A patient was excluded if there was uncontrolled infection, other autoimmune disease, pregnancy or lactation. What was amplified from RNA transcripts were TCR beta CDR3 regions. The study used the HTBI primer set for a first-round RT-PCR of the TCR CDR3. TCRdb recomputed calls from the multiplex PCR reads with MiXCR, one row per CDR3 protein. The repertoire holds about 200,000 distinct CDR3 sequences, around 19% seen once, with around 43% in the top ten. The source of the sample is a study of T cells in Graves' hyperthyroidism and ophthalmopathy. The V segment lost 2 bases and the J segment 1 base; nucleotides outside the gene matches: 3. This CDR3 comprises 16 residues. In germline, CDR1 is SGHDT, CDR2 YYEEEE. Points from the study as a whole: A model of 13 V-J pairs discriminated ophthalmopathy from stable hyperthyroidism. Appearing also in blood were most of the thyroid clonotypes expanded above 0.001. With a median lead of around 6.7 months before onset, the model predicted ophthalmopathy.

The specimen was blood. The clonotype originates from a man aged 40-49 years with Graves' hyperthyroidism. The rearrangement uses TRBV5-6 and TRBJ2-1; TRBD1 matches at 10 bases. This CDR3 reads CASSFGQGGSYNEQFF. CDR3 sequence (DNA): TGTGCCAGCAGCTTTGGACAGGGGGGATCCTACAATGAGCAGTTCTTC. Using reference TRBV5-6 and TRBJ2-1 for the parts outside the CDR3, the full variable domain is DAGVTQSPTHLIKTRGQQVTLRCSPKSGHDTVSWYQQALGQGPQFIFQYYEEEERQRGNFPDRFSGHQFPNYSSELNVNALLLGDSALYLCASSFGQGGSYNEQFFGPGTRLTVL.